This TCR beta chain was identified during a study of OX40 agonist ivuxolimab in advanced cancers. Study-wide context: Ivuxolimab was a fully human IgG2 agonistic monoclonal antibody targeting the costimulatory receptor OX40 (CD134). Intravenous ivuxolimab was administered to patients every 2 weeks at six dose levels: 0.01, 0.1, 0.3, 1.5, 3 and 10 mg/kg. Of the 50 to 55 dose-escalation patients, hepatocellular carcinoma was present in 19, melanoma in some 15, renal cell carcinoma in 9 and head and neck cancer in 9. A male proportion of 75% to 85% and a mean age of around 60 years, ranging from about 20 to 85, were recorded for the dose-escalation cohort. Patients were allowed to have had prior anti-PD-1, anti-PD-L1 or anti-CTLA-4 therapy, and around 43% of the dose-escalation patients had been treated with checkpoint inhibitors. Partial responses were achieved by three dose-escalation patients, of whom one had hepatocellular carcinoma and two had cutaneous melanoma. The point of sequencing TCRbeta in the periphery was to test whether ivuxolimab changed TCR sequence diversity and drove clonal T-cell expansion. The paper describes the monotherapy dose-escalation part (N of about 47 patients) of the phase I trial of ivuxolimab. What the research found in general, with its limitations: Low levels of normalized T-cell clonal expansion were also seen in some nonresponding patients. After ivuxolimab, more expanded clones were found on average in CD8+ T cells than in CD4+ T cells. In partial responders in the 0.1-3.0 mg/kg groups, normalized peripheral clonal expansion was found to be among the lowest, especially among CD8+ T cells. Clonal expansion of both CD4+ and CD8+ blood T cells was observed from baseline to week 6 at doses 0.1 to 3.0 mg/kg. Antigen specificity was not determined for the clonally expanded peripheral T cells.

The trial excluded patients who had a history of autoimmune disease or were on systemic immunosuppression. In every dose cohort, peripheral blood was drawn for TCR sequencing at baseline, cycle 4 day 1, and cycle 7 day 1. The samples were taken from a phase I, first-in-human, multicenter, open-label dose-escalation trial of ivuxolimab. The trial enrolled adults with locally advanced or metastatic head and neck squamous cell, hepatocellular, melanoma or renal cell carcinoma. Before TCR sequencing, CD4+ T cells and CD8+ T cells were sorted from peripheral blood as separate populations. As regards this clone: There is no known antigen for this receptor. Per-base quality was not reported, and no clone a single base away is much larger than it.

To sequence the TCRbeta CDR3 region, genomic DNA was isolated from the sorted cells. The immunoSEQ Assay was used to sequence the TCRbeta CDR3 regions. TCRdb mirrors the immuneACCESS table, restricted to in-frame sequences. Some clones are absent from its copies; in checked studies, under half trace to an unresolved V gene, and the reason for the others is unknown. Within this sample are approximately 11,000 clones, with more than 60% of them counted one time only. Clones ranked in the top ten supply 15% of the sample. Between the V and J ends, shortened by 1 base and 4 bases respectively, the junction contains 14 bases. Via the germline V gene, CDR1 is MNHNS and CDR2 SASEGT. The CDR3 starts with the cysteine, ends with the phenylalanine, and has 16 residues. Of the read, only the CDR3 DNA is kept; its 48 bases are in frame from base 1.

Sample: CD4+ or CD8+ T cells sorted from blood, taken in a trial of the OX40 agonist ivuxolimab. This sequence originates from an adult with an advanced solid tumor such as melanoma, head and neck, liver or kidney cancer. Here the chain combines TRBV6-1 and TRBJ2-1; the D gene is possibly TRBD2, with 7 bases matching. The sequenced DNA: TGTGCCAGCAGTGAAGTTGTGGGGGGGCTTTACAATGAGCAGTTCTTC. This translates into CASSEVVGGLYNEQFF.